This entry lists 22 T cell receptor beta chains sequenced from one sample in a study of CD8 T cells in Susac syndrome. RNA in amounts of roughly 0.5 to 1 ug was reverse transcribed with random hexamers. MiXCR, run by TCRdb on the immunoSEQ multiplex PCR reads, gives a single entry per CDR3 protein. This repertoire shows about 130,000 distinct CDR3 sequences, 95% found once; its top ten account for about 0.18%. Sequenced material: CD8+ T cells from PBMCs. These receptors all come from a human donor with Susac syndrome.

This chain links TRBV4-1 with TRBJ1-1; D is ambiguous. The CDR3 spans 17 residues. Trimming removed 0 bases from V and 6 bases from J, with 20 bases in between. Germline values: CDR1 MGHRA, CDR2 YSYEKL. The CDR3: CASSQDTETLGVSEAFF. The CDR3 DNA sequence: TGCGCCAGCAGCCAAGACACAGAAACCCTGGGCGTCTCTGAAGCTTTCTTT.

J is TRBJ2-3 and V is TRBV9; no clear D. Germline CDR1 and CDR2: SGDLS and YYNGEE. The CDR3 runs to 15 residues. V was shortened by 0 bases and J by 4 bases, with 12 bases between the two germline ends. As DNA, the CDR3 is TGTGCCAGCAGCGTAGCCGGAGACAATTCAGATACGCAGTATTTT. Protein sequence: CASSVAGDNSDTQYF.

The rearrangement uses TRBV18 and TRBJ2-4, with D possibly matching TRBD2 (6 bases). V lost 3 bases and J lost 10, with 19 bases in between. This CDR3 contains 15 residues. CDR1 is KGHSH, CDR2 LQKENI, per germline. For the CDR3, the DNA is TGTGCCAGCTCACCTGGGGGGAGAACCGGTATAATTCAGTACTTC. It codes for CASSPGGRTGIIQYF.

The chain has TRBV9 and TRBJ2-7; 7 bases map to TRBD2. V gave up 4 bases and J gave up 2 bases; unmatched junction bases: 9. Germline V gene data show CDR1 as SGDLS and CDR2 as YYNGEE. The CDR3 runs 15 residues. The chain's CDR3 is CASSPRTSVPYEQYF. CDR3 coding DNA: TGTGCCAGCAGCCCTCGTACTAGCGTACCCTACGAGCAGTACTTC.

The rearrangement links TRBV5-1 to TRBJ2-6, with a weak D call TRBD1 (5 bases). The CDR3 runs 20 residues. Deletions cut 7 bases from V and 2 bases from J, with 28 bases between. From germline, CDR1 is SGHRS and CDR2 YFSETQ. CDR3 DNA: TGCGCCAGCTCCCCGAAACGACAGTTGGCAGTTTTGGCTGGGGCCAACGTCCTGACTTTC. Its protein product is CASSPKRQLAVLAGANVLTF.

In this sample, this clonotype turned up once. The chain uses TRBV25-1 and TRBJ1-5, with a tentative D call TRBD1 (5 bases). CDR1 is MGHDK and CDR2 is SYGVNS in the germline V gene. This CDR3 has 14 amino acids. V lost 3 bases and J 3 bases, leaving 9 bases between the germline ends. The CDR3 DNA reads TGTGCCAGCAGTGACCCCGGGACCAATCAGCCCCAGCATTTT. It codes for CASSDPGTNQPQHF.

This chain joins TRBV5-1 and TRBJ2-1; 7 nucleotides line up with TRBD1. The CDR3 length is 15 residues. The junction had 6 bases not matched to a gene; V was cut back by 1 base and J by 5 bases. Germline CDR1 reads SGHRS; CDR2 reads YFSETQ. For the CDR3, the DNA is TGCGCCAGCAGCTTGATCGGGACAGTTAACAATGAGCAGTTCTTC. Protein product: CASSLIGTVNNEQFF.

J is TRBJ2-5 and V is TRBV3-1; a weak D match, TRBD2 (6 bases). The CDR3 extends over 15 amino acids. The V and J ends lost 0 bases and 5 bases respectively, with 13 bases between them. Germline loops: CDR1 LGHDT, CDR2 YNNKEL (reference sequence). In DNA form, the CDR3 reads TGTGCCAGCAGCCAAGAACTCGGGAGAGGGGAGACCCAGTACTTC. Its translation: CASSQELGRGETQYF.

The chain recombines TRBV24-1 with TRBJ1-1, with D unclear. V was cut by 3 bases and J by 6 bases, with 7 bases left in between. The germline V gene has CDR1 KGHDR and CDR2 SFDVKD. This CDR3 comprises 12 residues. The DNA of the CDR3 is TGTGCCACCAGTGATGGTAGGGCTGAAGCTTTCTTT. Protein product: CATSDGRAEAFF.

V and J are TRBV11-1 and TRBJ2-7; 7 positions match TRBD1. The CDR3 runs 15 residues. The germline CDR1 and CDR2 sequences are SGHAT and FQDESV (reference sequence). J was trimmed by 5 bases and V by 4 bases; bases with no gene match: 11. The CDR3 protein is CASSSHATGNNEQYF. The CDR3 DNA reads as TGTGCCAGCAGCTCCCATGCGACAGGGAACAACGAGCAGTACTTC.

The V gene is TRBV12-3 or TRBV12-4, the J gene TRBJ1-2; unclear D gene. The V end was cut by 4 bases, the J end by 8 bases, with 8 bases between. This CDR3 contains 11 residues. The CDR3 region has the DNA TGTGCCAGCAGTTCAGCCGGGGGCTACACCTTC. Amino acid sequence: CASSSAGGYTF.

This clonotype was seen only once. This chain links TRBV6-5 with TRBJ2-6, with D unclear. Trimming took off 6 bases at V and 0 bases at J, with 9 bases between the two ends. Looked up from germline, CDR1 is MNHEY and CDR2 is SVGAGI. The CDR3 has 15 residues. The CDR3 loop reads CASSPHSSGANVLTF. The CDR3 DNA sequence: TGTGCCAGCAGCCCTCACAGCTCTGGGGCCAACGTCCTGACTTTC.

The rearrangement uses TRBV2 and TRBJ2-7, with D maybe TRBD2 (6 bases). V lost 5 bases and J lost 2, with 10 bases in between. CDR1 SNHLY and CDR2 FYNNEI come from the germline V gene. This CDR3 is built from 13 residues. The CDR3 protein is CASSHGGTYEQYF. CDR3 in DNA: TGTGCCAGCAGTCACGGGGGTACCTACGAGCAGTACTTC.

V usage is TRBV9 and J usage is TRBJ2-7; D ambiguous. V lost 2 bases and J 4 bases, leaving 19 bases between the germline ends. Germline lookup yields CDR1 SGDLS and CDR2 YYNGEE. This CDR3 is 16 amino acids long. CDR3 sequence reads: CASSVEPGDSLYEQYF. The CDR3 DNA reads as TGTGCCAGCAGCGTTGAACCGGGCGATAGTCTATACGAGCAGTACTTC.

The CDR3 sequence: CASSWGHRTSGSDEQFF. The CDR3 DNA reads as TGTGCCAGCAGTTGGGGACACCGAACTAGCGGGAGCGATGAGCAGTTCTTC. This chain connects TRBV6-5 to TRBJ2-1, with 11 positions matching TRBD2. Germline V CDR1 and CDR2: MNHEY, SVGAGI. After removal of 4 bases from V and 8 bases from J, the junction contained 13 bases not matched to a gene. This CDR3 region has 17 residues.

The CDR3 DNA sequence: TGCAGTGCTAACCAGGTCCTCGTGGAGCAGTTCTTC. It translates to CSANQVLVEQFF. The J gene is TRBJ2-1, the V gene TRBV20-1; D not resolved. CDR1 and CDR2 (germline): DFQATT, SNEGSKA (reference sequence). Between the trimmed V and J ends, which lost 4 bases and 10 bases, there was a span of 14 bases. The CDR3 has 12 residues.

The chain couples TRBV10-2 to TRBJ2-1, with TRBD1 as a possible D gene (5 bases). V gave up 6 bases and J gave up 5 bases, with 14 bases separating them. In germline, CDR1 is WSHSY, CDR2 SAAADI. This CDR3 has 14 amino acids. The CDR3 DNA reads as TGCGCCAGCAGGGGTGGGGCGATCCACAATGAGCAGTTCTTC. It yields the protein CASRGGAIHNEQFF.

CDR3 in amino acids: CASSVTPGLSYEQYF. The CDR3 DNA reads as TGTGCCAGCAGCGTGACACCGGGTCTCTCCTACGAGCAGTACTTC. The V gene is TRBV9, the J gene TRBJ2-7, with no clear D. The CDR3 is made up of 15 amino acids. The germline CDR1 and CDR2 sequences are SGDLS and YYNGEE. Deletions cut 2 bases from V and 0 bases from J, with 12 bases between.

This chain connects TRBV6-5 to TRBJ2-7, with D unclear. This CDR3 contains 14 residues. Germline-derived CDR1 and CDR2 are MNHEY and SVGAGI. V lost 5 bases and J 0 bases, leaving 11 bases between the germline ends. The CDR3 sequence: CASSMRDHSYEQYF. The CDR3 nucleotides read TGTGCCAGCAGTATGAGAGACCACTCCTACGAGCAGTACTTC.

The chain carries TRBV12-3 or TRBV12-4 and TRBJ2-5, with D possibly TRBD1 on 5 matching bases. Trimming pared 7 bases from V and 1 base from J, leaving 13 bases between. CDR3 length: 14 amino acids. Written as DNA, the CDR3 is TGTGCCAGCACCTCTGACAGAATCCAAGAGACCCAGTACTTC. Amino acids: CASTSDRIQETQYF.

V is TRBV7-9 and J is TRBJ2-1, with a possible D match to TRBD2 (6 bases). Trimming shortened V by 7 bases and J by 8 bases, and 21 bases separated the two germline ends. Germline assignment: CDR1 SEHNR and CDR2 FQNEAQ (reference sequence). The length of the CDR3 is 15 residues. The chain's CDR3 is CASIIVAARGYEQFF. Here the CDR3 DNA reads TGTGCCAGCATCATTGTTGCGGCACGGGGGTATGAGCAGTTCTTC.

V usage is TRBV10-3 and J usage is TRBJ2-7; D remains unclear. The CDR3 extends over 9 amino acids. Trimming shortened V by 11 bases and J by 6 bases, and 8 bases separated the two germline ends. Germline CDR1 ENHRY, CDR2 SYGVKD. CDR3 in amino acids: CAGPREQYF. CDR3 in DNA: TGTGCCGGCCCCCGCGAGCAGTACTTC.